This T cell receptor (beta chain) is drawn from a study of cytomegalovirus exposure and HLA in healthy donors (dated by TCRdb to 2016 to 2017). A note on the overall study: An earlier analysis of 587 of the donors reported approximately 300 Gb of sequence data and about 120 million unique TCR beta sequences obtained from about 179 million T cells. The study was designed to test whether signatures of past pathogen exposure could be identified by cataloging public T cell receptors. Because of strong linkage in the cohort, 4 to 6 DR-DQ haplotypes were treated as single units for association and clustering. Every discovery cohort repertoire had been produced on one sequencing platform. In addition to the first cohort of about 650 subjects, a separate validation cohort of approximately 130 different subjects was used. Of the roughly 420 genotyped donors, less than 90% were placed in the genetic ancestry cluster associated with self-reported Caucasian donors. Rather than using new phenotypic data, the later analysis identified candidate immune exposures from TCR beta sequences and from how often those sequences occurred across donors. The study profiled the T cell repertoires of under 700 subjects by immunosequencing and related them to cytomegalovirus serostatus. HLA typing included class I and class II loci at four-digit resolution. Typing coverage varied by locus: about 629-630 donors for A, B, C, DRB1 and DQB1; roughly 500 for DQA1; about 570 for DPA1; approximately 470 for DPB1. An early release that covered some 640 HLA-typed donors contained about 300 gigabases of sequencing data and around 80 million unique TCR sequences. Genome-wide SNP genotypes for about 65% of the roughly 700 donors were used in a later genetic analysis, which treated that subset as a discovery cohort. In an earlier analysis of several hundred of the donors, high-throughput TCR beta sequencing was used to judge whether each TCR beta V gene segment behaved as functional or pseudogenic. High-throughput TCR immunosequencing, statistical association of individual TCRs with disease status, and machine learning were combined to predict cytomegalovirus infection status. Alongside the repertoire data, information on donor age, sex, ethnicity and CMV serostatus was compiled. On average, around 230,000 unique TCR beta nucleotide sequences were sequenced per donor among 398 genotyped donors of the cohort, with 15% to 20% of those sequences being non-productive. To study patterns of TCR occurrence, a later analysis re-analyzed previously published TCR beta repertoires from 666 donors and added high-resolution HLA genotyping. Summary of the overall study and its limitations: A later analysis associated 15,000 or so TCR beta sequences with specific HLA alleles at a false discovery rate of 0.05. A few of the identified cytomegalovirus-associated TCR beta chains were confirmed in vitro to be specific for cytomegalovirus antigens. A later analysis found that most CMV-associated TCR beta chains appeared HLA-restricted, with HLA associations seemingly driven largely by CMV exposure. The study gave a list of under 200 TCR beta chains associated with cytomegalovirus. A group of highly shared sequence variants was considered likely to be a technical artifact of the sequencing pipeline. According to a later analysis, TCR association rates differed among HLA loci, with DRB1 alleles showing the most associated TCRs and HLA-C alleles showing the fewest. The authors suggested that the approach could potentially be extended to other disease states and immunological phenotypes. The earlier analysis of a few hundred of the donors excluded 15 to 20 rarely observed V segments, including chromosome 9 orphons, because counts were too low. In a later genetic analysis, fewer N-insertions in productive TCRs were reported among donors in an Asian-associated ancestry cluster than the roughly 640-donor mean. A later analysis found that HLA-associated TCR beta chains were more clonally expanded and had lower generation probabilities than equally common non-associated chains. In a later analysis, several top co-occurrence clusters were reported to appear linked to parvovirus B19, influenza, CMV and Epstein-Barr virus. Correlated functional status among segregating V segments might reflect linkage disequilibrium, but an unknown experimental factor could not be ruled out. Assigning TCR associations to individual alleles was difficult when HLA alleles, especially DR and DQ, strongly co-occurred. An earlier analysis of approximately 540 of the donors showed that most TCR beta V segments appeared in productive rearrangements either about 87% or about 30% of the time, which broadly matched IMGT annotations. This cohort had only TCR beta chains sequenced, and the lack of alpha or paired-chain data limited which features could be detected. Some IMGT-functional V segments, including TRBV6-2 and TRBV6-3, could not be told apart with the 87-base-pair reads, so those segments were excluded. V-gene and J-gene trimming of TCR beta chains was associated with a missense DCLRE1C variant in a later genetic analysis, and the association was replicated in an independent cohort. Across donors, most TCR sequences were observed very rarely, whereas some public TCRs were present in many individuals. The only immune exposure information available for the cohort was CMV serostatus. A further reported finding was that TCR beta sequences accurately predicted the HLA-A and HLA-B alleles for most subjects in the first cohort. Presence/absence analyses assumed roughly uniform sequencing depth across donors, an assumption that may not hold. The classifier was reported to diagnose cytomegalovirus status with high specificity and sensitivity in both the original and validation cohorts. Because HLA typing was missing for some donors at each locus, association tests included only the typed subset.

Concerning this clone: Its antigen target is currently unknown. The record has no base qualities; no much larger clone is one base away.

V gives up 11 bases and J gives up 0 bases, and the segment between their germline ends measures 14 bases. The CDR1 and CDR2 encoded by the germline V gene are SNHLY and FYNNEI. The CDR3 runs 14 amino acids, cysteine and phenylalanine included. The entry retains the CDR3 DNA only, 42 bases that are in frame from base 1. In total, fewer than 750 healthy bone marrow donors made up the cohort. All cohort members were sampled while nominally healthy, although unrecorded immune exposures were likely present. The donor tested CMV seronegative, placing the donor among the 352 seronegative members of the cohort. Every donor gave a peripheral blood sample, and the peripheral blood mononuclear cells from that sample were used for TCR beta sequencing. Genomic DNA extraction from the blood cell samples was performed with the Qiagen DNeasy Blood Extraction Kit. The method behind the library was the immunoSEQ multiplex PCR assay. For the multiplex PCR, a mixture combining 60 forward primers for TCR Vbeta segments and 13 reverse primers for TCR Jbeta segments was used. The CDR3 region of rearranged TCR beta genes was amplified from genomic DNA with a multiplex PCR assay. The amplified TCR beta libraries were sequenced on the Illumina HiSeq System as 87-base-pair reads. Per the source publication's procedure: A later analysis tallied around 87 million unique TCR beta chains across the 600 to 700 repertoires, and approximately 12 million of those chains were shared by two or more donors. To remove PCR and sequencing errors, raw reads were error-corrected and collapsed into unique sequences using a nearest-neighbor algorithm that merged closely related sequences. Alignment of CDR3 sequences to IMGT reference sequences was used to assign V, D and J gene segments. For a sequence to be retained, a match of at least six nucleotides to both a V gene segment and a J gene segment was required. Rearrangements were classified as productive when the CDR3 lacked stop codons and remained in frame with V and J, and all other rearrangements were classified as non-productive. Following IMGT convention, CDR3 was defined as the stretch from the second conserved V-encoded cysteine to the conserved J-encoded phenylalanine. In an earlier analysis of just under 600 of the donors, sequences lacking an unambiguous match to a single V gene segment were excluded. In an earlier analysis of approximately 550 of the donors, V segments were called functional above 56.7% productive rearrangements and were called segregating when the between-donor standard deviation exceeded 5%. To diagnose cytomegalovirus status from the catalog of TCR beta chain sequences, a statistical classification framework was built. V and J gene assignment, in a later analysis, came from comparing TCR nucleotide sequences with IMGT/GENE-DB human TR gene sequences. A later analysis assigned CDR3 sequences and most-parsimonious VDJ recombination scenarios with the TCRdist pipeline. In a later analysis, every TCR beta chain was defined by the combination of its CDR3 amino acid sequence and its V-gene family, and reads without a unique V-gene family were dropped. A later analysis removed 500 to 600 highly shared, low-generation-probability nucleotide sequences to deal with suspected cross-contamination and a sequencing artifact. In a later analysis, a clonal expansion index for each public chain was calculated from normalized within-repertoire ranks of inferred template counts. A later analysis computed generation probabilities with a VDJ recombination model fitted to out-of-frame rearrangements, and checked the results against IGoR. In a later analysis, TCR-TCR, TCR-HLA and TCR-CMV co-occurrence was scored with hypergeometric tests, and a repertoire-size bias correction was applied to TCR pairs. False discovery rates were estimated in a later analysis by permuting HLA or CMV assignments 20 times. A later analysis grouped co-occurring TCRs with DBSCAN, adding TCRdist sequence similarity when clustering within HLA-allele-positive subsets. Repertoires with fewer than 30,000 or more than 120,000 public chains were left out of co-occurrence clustering, as were roughly five repertoires with anomalous nucleotide sharing. As stored in TCRdb, this immuneACCESS dataset retains in-frame rearrangements with V and J assigned. A fraction of the clones does not appear; measured against another copy, unresolved V genes explain less than half of the discrepancy, and the remainder lacks a known reason. The V and J calls and the clone size are those of that table, but D and trimming were determined from the DNA. Recorded for this sample are fewer than 200,000 clones; approximately 80% of them occurred a single time. Of the sample, 1.8% is held by the ten largest clones.

Source material: PBMCs. The source is a woman in her thirties in good health and CMV-seronegative. The rearrangement joined TRBV2 to TRBJ2-1, with TRBD1 as a weak D call on 5 bases. The CDR3 has the sequence CAAYRSYSYNEQFF. The nucleotide sequence is TGTGCCGCTTACAGGTCCTACTCCTACAATGAGCAGTTCTTC. The reference TRBV2 and TRBJ2-1 proteins fill in what lies around the CDR3, so the full variable domain reads EPEVTQTPSHQVTQMGQEVILRCVPISNHLYFYWYRQILGQKVEFLVSFYNNEISEKSEIFDDQFSVERPDGSNFTLKIRSTKLEDSAMYFCAAYRSYSYNEQFFGPGTRLTVL.